This T cell receptor (beta chain) appears in the sequencing data of a study of blood T cell repertoires in COVID-19. Across the study: The samples span acute and convalescent COVID-19 from the United States, Italy and Spain. Sources were T cells, B-cell-depleted T cells, or PBMCs; the material itself was cDNA or gDNA.

Germline V gene lookup returns CDR1 SEHNR and CDR2 FQNEAQ (reference sequence). This CDR3 is 15 amino acids long. Unmatched junction bases numbered 10, after V lost 4 bases and J lost 5 bases. Original data processing: Using reference gene primer amplification, nucleated cell counts were estimated. Assay: immunoSEQ multiplex PCR; the TCRdb copy retains only in-frame clones and omits some. V and J calls and clone size are those listed in that table; D and trimming were worked out from the DNA. The sample has approximately 530,000 clones; 70% to 90% are singletons. Sequencing input: peripheral blood. This clonotype originated in a woman aged 50 to 60 with COVID-19, enrolled during active disease. This chain joins TRBV7-9 and TRBJ2-7; 8 bases align to TRBD2. The CDR3 loop is CASSSPPGTRDEQYF. The CDR3 nucleotides read TGTGCCAGCAGCTCACCTCCCGGGACTAGGGACGAGCAGTACTTC.